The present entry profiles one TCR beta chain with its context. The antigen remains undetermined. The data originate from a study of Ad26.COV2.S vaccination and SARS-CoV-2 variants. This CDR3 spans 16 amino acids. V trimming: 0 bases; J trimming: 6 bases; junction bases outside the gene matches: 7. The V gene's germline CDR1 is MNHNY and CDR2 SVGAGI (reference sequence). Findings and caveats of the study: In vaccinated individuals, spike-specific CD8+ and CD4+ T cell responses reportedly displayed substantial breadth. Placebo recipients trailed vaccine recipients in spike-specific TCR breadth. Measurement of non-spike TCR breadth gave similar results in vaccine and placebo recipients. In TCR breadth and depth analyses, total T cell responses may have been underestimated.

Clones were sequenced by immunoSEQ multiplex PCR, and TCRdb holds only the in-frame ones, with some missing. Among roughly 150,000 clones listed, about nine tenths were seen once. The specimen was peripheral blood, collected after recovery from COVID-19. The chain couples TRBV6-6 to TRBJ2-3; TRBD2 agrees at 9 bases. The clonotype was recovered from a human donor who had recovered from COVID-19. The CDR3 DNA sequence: TGTGCCAGCAGTTACTCGGGCAGCGGGGGGTCTGATACGCAGTATTTT. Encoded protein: CASSYSGSGGSDTQYF.